This TCR beta chain was captured by sequencing in a study of spatial heterogeneity in lung cancer. Looking at the study overall: Detection consistently yielded more beta chains than alpha chains.

Time point meaning: sample taken at primary tumor resection. Donors were around 70 untreated early-stage non-small cell lung cancer patients. Germline loops: CDR1 SGHRS, CDR2 YFSETQ. The V end lost 0 bases, the J end lost 5 bases, and 18 bases lay between the germline ends. The CDR3 sequence is 17 residues long. One entry per CDR3 protein, called by TCRdb with MiXCR from the 5' RACE reads. The sample lists fewer than 5,500 distinct CDR3 sequences; approximately 3% were seen once. The table lists this clonotype with many counts. This chain links TRBV5-1 with TRBJ2-1; D is perhaps TRBD2 (6 bases). This clonotype was sampled from a male donor with early-stage non-small cell lung cancer. The starting material was normal lung tissue next to the tumor, obtained at surgery. The CDR3: CASSLVPGRGLNNEQFF. In DNA form, the CDR3 reads TGCGCCAGCAGCTTGGTACCCGGGAGAGGGCTAAACAATGAGCAGTTCTTC.